The sequence of this T cell receptor beta chain was determined in a study of spatial heterogeneity in lung cancer. Looking at the study overall: In tumor regions TCR transcript counts correlated strongly with a matched bulk RNA-seq T cell module score. Mean representation of each unique TCR and UMI combination in the raw reads exceeded 8.5 occurrences. General study findings and limits: Expanded alpha and beta TCR counts within tumors tracked tumor mutation counts.

Germline lookup yields CDR1 MNHEY and CDR2 SVGAGI. Trimming removed 4 bases at V and 6 bases at J, with 19 bases between. This CDR3 comprises 16 residues. TCRdb recomputed calls from the 5' RACE reads with MiXCR, one row per CDR3 protein. Of over 10,000 distinct CDR3 sequences listed, 3% to 4.5% are singletons. There are a few counts of this clonotype. What it recognizes is unknown. Stated time point: sample taken at primary tumor resection. The donors were 65 to 85 patients with non-small cell lung cancer that was early-stage and untreated. Whole RNA, which was extracted from tumor, nontumor lung tissue or frozen PBMC, was sequenced without any cell sorting.

The chain carries TRBV6-5 and TRBJ2-1; the D is unclear. The source material was lung tumor tissue, sampled at surgery. The sequence was collected from a male donor with early-stage non-small cell lung cancer. The CDR3 protein is CASSFTALGWPNEQFF. The DNA of the CDR3 is TGTGCCAGCAGTTTTACGGCGCTAGGATGGCCCAATGAGCAGTTCTTC.